Listed here are 25 T cell receptor beta chains from one sample, sequenced in a study of blood T cell repertoires in COVID-19 (dated by TCRdb to the early 2020s). Libraries were prepared through the immunoSEQ multiplex PCR assay. Imported from immuneACCESS, the table was reduced by TCRdb to in-frame sequences with V and J called. These copies leave out some clones; in studies compared against another copy, an unresolved V gene accounts for under half, and the cause of the remainder is not known. In all, the sample holds fewer than 250,000 clones, and 83% of those were seen once. Approximately 4.8% of the sample is in the top ten clones. The material sequenced was PBMCs or T cells enriched from blood (not recorded which). These receptors all come from a woman in her forties or fifties who had been exposed to COVID-19.

The chain employs TRBV5-1 and TRBJ1-1; 8 bases match TRBD1. The CDR3 consists of 14 residues. V shed 7 bases and J 1 base; nucleotides not matched to a gene: 6. Per germline, CDR1 SGHRS and CDR2 YFSETQ. CDR3 amino acids: CASRTGGTNTEAFF. CDR3 sequence (DNA): TGCGCCAGCCGCACAGGGGGGACGAACACTGAAGCTTTCTTT.

V and J are TRBV6-2 or TRBV6-3 and TRBJ1-5; no clear D. This CDR3 has 14 residues. Trimming removed 5 bases from V and 7 bases from J, with 15 bases in between. Germline V gene sequence: CDR1 MNHEY, CDR2 SVGEGT. The CDR3, as DNA: TGTGCCAGCAGTAAAGGAGGGTTAGGACAGCCCCAGCATTTT. It yields the protein CASSKGGLGQPQHF.

The genes are TRBV15 and TRBJ2-1, with 7 bases that match TRBD1. Per germline, CDR1 LNHNV and CDR2 YYDKDF (reference sequence). With 3 bases clipped from V and 8 bases from J, the junction kept 10 bases outside the gene matches. This CDR3 has 15 residues. The CDR3 here is CATSRRQGNVDEQFF. The CDR3 DNA follows: TGTGCCACCAGCAGGAGACAGGGCAACGTGGATGAGCAGTTCTTC.

This clone came up once. Other DNA sequences in the sample encode the same CDR3. The rearrangement joins TRBV9 to TRBJ1-1; D ambiguous. This CDR3 has 13 residues. Per germline, CDR1 SGDLS and CDR2 YYNGEE. The germline V and J ends were trimmed by 2 bases and 0 bases, with 5 bases remaining between them. The CDR3 reads CASSVALNTEAFF. CDR3 DNA: TGTGCCAGCAGCGTGGCCCTGAACACTGAAGCTTTCTTT.

The CDR3 DNA is TGTGCCAGTAGTCCCTCAATAGGGAGCACTGAAGCTTTCTTT. It yields the protein CASSPSIGSTEAFF. This chain links TRBV19 with TRBJ1-1; unclear D gene. Trimming took off 5 bases at V and 4 bases at J, with 14 bases between the two ends. CDR3 length equals 14 residues. Looked up from germline, CDR1 is LNHDA and CDR2 is SQIVND (reference sequence).

This chain joins TRBV2 and TRBJ2-5, with TRBD1 matching 7 bases. This CDR3 has 12 amino acids. From germline, CDR1 is SNHLY and CDR2 FYNNEI. V lost 6 bases and J lost 2; bases outside the gene matches: 0. CDR3: CASRTGQETQYF. The CDR3 DNA is TGTGCCAGCAGGACAGGGCAAGAGACCCAGTACTTC.

The V call is TRBV2, the J call TRBJ1-1; D is possibly TRBD1 (5 bases). The germline gives CDR1 SNHLY, CDR2 FYNNEI. The CDR3 contains 17 residues. The germline V and J ends were trimmed by 7 bases and 3 bases, with 24 bases remaining between them. The CDR3: CASTYSLMGGTDTEAFF. In DNA, the CDR3 is TGTGCCAGCACTTATTCTCTAATGGGAGGGACGGACACTGAAGCTTTCTTT.

The chain employs TRBV7-6 and TRBJ2-1, with TRBD2 identical over 11 bases. V shed 5 bases, J shed 6 bases, and the junction held 9 bases outside the gene matches. Germline V gene lookup returns CDR1 SGHVS and CDR2 FNYEAQ. The CDR3 totals 16 residues. The CDR3 nucleotides are TGTGCCAGCAGCCACCCTCTAGCGGGGGGTTCCAATGAGCAGTTCTTC. Protein: CASSHPLAGGSNEQFF.

The CDR3 region is CASSLSSSVGETQYF. The CDR3 nucleotides read TGTGCCAGCAGCCTCTCTAGCTCCGTTGGAGAGACCCAGTACTTC. The chain links TRBV7-3 to TRBJ2-5; D might be TRBD2 (5 bases). Germline lookup yields CDR1 SGHTA and CDR2 FQGTGA. The CDR3 runs to 15 residues. Trimming removed 5 bases from V and 4 bases from J, with 17 bases in between.

The chain couples TRBV4-3 to TRBJ1-2; D gene ambiguous. Per the germline V gene, CDR1 is LGHNA and CDR2 is YSLEER. V was pared by 3 bases and J by 4 bases, with 9 bases between. The CDR3 length is 13 residues. The CDR3 spells CASSQIVLYGYTF. CDR3 nucleotide sequence: TGCGCCAGCAGCCAGATAGTCCTCTATGGCTACACCTTC.

The chain employs TRBV5-1 and TRBJ2-7; 11 nucleotides line up with TRBD1. CDR1 SGHRS and CDR2 YFSETQ come from the germline V gene. V shed 4 bases and J 7 bases; nucleotides not matched to a gene: 13. This CDR3 comprises 16 residues. CDR3 bases: TGCGCCAGCAGCCCGTTGTGGACAGGGGGCTTTGGGGAGCAGTACTTC. Its translation is CASSPLWTGGFGEQYF.

The V call is TRBV5-6, the J call TRBJ2-1, with D possibly TRBD2 on 7 matching bases. Trimming removed 2 bases at V and 6 bases at J, with 21 bases between. The CDR3 has 17 amino acids. CDR1 and CDR2 from the germline V gene are SGHDT and YYEEEE. In nucleotides, the CDR3 is TGTGCCAGCAGCTTCCGGGGGGCGCGGGGCGGTACCAATGAGCAGTTCTTC. Translated, it gives CASSFRGARGGTNEQFF.

With regard to this clone: Other DNA sequences in the same sample also yield this CDR3. V gene TRBV12-3 or TRBV12-4 combines with J gene TRBJ2-5, with TRBD1 matching 9 bases. CDR3 length: 13 residues. V lost 5 bases and J lost 4; bases outside the gene matches: 2. CDR3 residues: CASSTDRGETQYF. The DNA for the CDR3 is TGTGCCAGCAGTACGGACAGGGGAGAGACCCAGTACTTC.

This rearrangement joins TRBV6-2 or TRBV6-3 to TRBJ2-1; the D gene is possibly TRBD2 (5 bases). Germline V gene data show CDR1 as MNHEY and CDR2 as SVGEGT. V was pared by 5 bases and J by 10 bases, with 12 bases between. CDR3 length equals 12 residues. The CDR3: CASSNGLREQFF. Written as DNA, the CDR3 is TGTGCCAGCAGTAACGGACTCAGGGAGCAGTTCTTC.

V and J are TRBV15 and TRBJ1-1; D uncertain. Germline CDR1 LNHNV, CDR2 YYDKDF (reference sequence). The CDR3 sequence is 17 residues long. V was shortened by 0 bases and J by 0 bases, with 14 bases between the two germline ends. The CDR3 bases are TGTGCCACCAGCAGAGATCCTCTCCGGGAGATGAACACTGAAGCTTTCTTT. Protein product: CATSRDPLREMNTEAFF.

This clone was counted between two and nine times. The rearrangement uses TRBV6-5 and TRBJ1-2, with D unclear. This CDR3 region has 14 residues. The V end lost 0 bases, the J end lost 3 bases, and 8 bases lay between the germline ends. Germline V gene sequence: CDR1 MNHEY, CDR2 SVGAGI. CDR3 DNA sequence: TGTGCCAGCAGTTACTCCCGCTATGACTATGGCTACACCTTC. Amino acids: CASSYSRYDYGYTF.

DNA of the CDR3: TGCGCCAGCAGCCTTGGAGGGGACAGGTGGAGATCACCCCTCCACTTT. Residues: CASSLGGDRWRSPLHF. J is TRBJ1-6 and V is TRBV5-1; 8 bases are shared with TRBD1. Germline CDR1 reads SGHRS; CDR2 reads YFSETQ. CDR3 size: 16 residues. V lost 4 bases to trimming and J lost 10 bases; unmatched junction nucleotides: 13.

This clone showed up just a few times. The rearrangement uses TRBV11-2 and TRBJ2-1; D may be TRBD1 (7 bases). The CDR3 runs 14 residues. Germline V gene data show CDR1 as SGHAT and CDR2 as FQNNGV. The ends were cut back, 3 bases at V and 8 bases at J, with 14 bases in the middle. DNA of the CDR3: TGTGCCAGCAGCTTTGTAGACAGGGAGGATGAGCAGTTCTTC. Protein sequence: CASSFVDREDEQFF.

The chain employs TRBV9 and TRBJ1-3; 9 bases fit TRBD1. The germline CDR1 and CDR2 sequences are SGDLS and YYNGEE. The CDR3 sequence is 13 residues long. V gave up 2 bases and J gave up 8 bases; unmatched junction bases: 2. The CDR3 coding sequence is TGTGCCAGCAGCGTTCGACAGGGGGACACCATATATTTT. Amino acid sequence: CASSVRQGDTIYF. Based on the CDR3 plus reference TRBV9 and TRBJ1-3, the full variable domain is DSGVTQTPKHLITATGQRVTLRCSPRSGDLSVYWYQQSLDQGLQFLIQYYNGEERAKGNILERFSAQQFPDLHSELNLSSLELGDSALYFCASSVRQGDTIYFGEGSWLTVV.

In its sample, this clone was seen a few times. The sample contains more than one DNA sequence encoding this CDR3. The J gene is TRBJ2-7, the V gene TRBV28; D gene ambiguous. The V gene's germline CDR1 is MDHEN and CDR2 SYDVKM. V was shortened by 2 bases and J by 1 base, with 9 bases between the two germline ends. The CDR3 runs to 14 residues. The CDR3 loop reads CASSLGGRSYEQYF. CDR3 DNA: TGTGCCAGCAGTTTAGGTGGCCGATCCTACGAGCAGTACTTC.

The chain links TRBV11-2 to TRBJ2-7; tentative D call: TRBD2 (6 bases). Germline V gene data show CDR1 as SGHAT and CDR2 as FQNNGV. Trimming took 0 bases from V and 2 from J, leaving 8 bases between them. This CDR3 is built from 14 residues. This CDR3 reads CASSLERGTYEQYF. CDR3 nucleotide sequence: TGTGCCAGCAGCTTAGAGCGGGGAACCTACGAGCAGTACTTC.

The chain links TRBV11-2 to TRBJ2-3; 7 bases map to TRBD1. Trimming took 5 bases from V and 3 from J; bases not matched to a gene: 8. CDR3 size: 15 residues. The V gene's germline CDR1 is SGHAT and CDR2 FQNNGV. The CDR3 here is CASSPRTGRTDTQYF. CDR3 DNA sequence: TGTGCCAGCAGCCCACGGACAGGAAGAACAGATACGCAGTATTTT.

V usage is TRBV27 and J usage is TRBJ2-1; 9 bases align to TRBD2. Trimming at V came to 7 bases and at J to 4 bases, leaving 11 bases not matched to a gene. Germline loops: CDR1 MNHEY, CDR2 SMNVEV (reference sequence). There are 16 residues in the CDR3. Written as DNA, the CDR3 is TGTGCCAGCAAAGTAGTCCTAGCGGGGATTTACAATGAGCAGTTCTTC. Its translation: CASKVVLAGIYNEQFF.

Here the CDR3 DNA reads TGTGCCAGTAGTAACCGAAGGGGGACGGAGGGAGGGACGCAGTATTTT. Translated, it gives CASSNRRGTEGGTQYF. The V call is TRBV19, the J call TRBJ2-3; D is perhaps TRBD2 (7 bases). Germline assignment: CDR1 LNHDA and CDR2 SQIVND (reference sequence). V was shortened by 4 bases and J by 9 bases, with 23 bases between the two germline ends. The CDR3 is made up of 16 amino acids.

Only one count was recorded for this clone. The V call is TRBV12-5, the J call TRBJ2-1; 8 bases align to TRBD2. V lost 3 bases to trimming and J lost 0 bases; unmatched junction nucleotides: 7. CDR1 and CDR2 (germline): LGHNT, FRNRAP. CDR3 length: 17 residues. CDR3 sequence (DNA): TGTGCTAGTGGTTTAGTAGCGGGGAGATTCTCCTACAATGAGCAGTTCTTC. The encoded protein is CASGLVAGRFSYNEQFF.